The present T cell receptor (beta chain) was sequenced within a study of blood T cell repertoires in COVID-19. The wider study: Italy, Spain and the United States were the sources of the convalescent and acute COVID-19 samples. T cells, B-cell-depleted T cells, or PBMCs provided the cDNA or gDNA that served as material.

With V trimmed by 4 bases and J by 4 bases, 7 bases remained unmatched. The CDR3 extends over 15 amino acids. Germline CDR1 reads SGHTA; CDR2 reads FQGNSA. In the original analysis: The assay estimated nucleated cells by amplifying reference gene primers. Here immunoSEQ multiplex PCR was the method, and the copy in TCRdb shows in-frame clones only, minus some. Clone size and V and J calls were adopted from that table, with D and trimming inferred from the DNA. The top ten clones hold approximately 3% of a sample with under 300,000 clones, just over 85% of them seen once. The material sequenced was peripheral blood. J is TRBJ1-5 and V is TRBV7-2; TRBD1 agrees at 7 bases. The clonotype comes from a woman aged 30 to 39 with active or convalescent COVID-19. The CDR3 region has the DNA TGTGCCAGCAGCTGGTATGCAGGGGGTAATCAGCCCCAGCATTTT. Encoded protein: CASSWYAGGNQPQHF.